These 27 T cell receptor beta chains were all obtained from the same sample, sequenced in a study of identical twins. TCRdb re-called the 5' RACE reads with MiXCR, one entry per CDR3 protein. The table includes 450,000 or so distinct CDR3 sequences, 14% detected once. A further study also used this sample, focusing on yellow fever vaccine responses in identical twins.

The sample consisted of CD4+ T cells sorted from blood. Receptors were obtained from a woman in her late teens or twenties in good health.

This clonotype was observed a handful of times. The chain couples TRBV27 to TRBJ2-5; D possibly matches TRBD1 or TRBD2 (5 bases each). Trimming removed 4 bases at V and 5 bases at J, with 17 bases between. The V gene's germline CDR1 is MNHEY and CDR2 SMNVEV (reference sequence). The CDR3 is made up of 15 amino acids. The CDR3 loop is CASSSFARAGETQYF. DNA of the CDR3: TGTGCCAGCAGTTCGTTTGCCAGGGCGGGTGAGACCCAGTACTTC.

This clonotype was counted a single time. CDR3 amino acids: CAISDRRPTDYNSPLHF. The DNA for the CDR3 is TGTGCCATCAGCGACAGGCGTCCGACGGACTATAATTCACCCCTCCACTTT. This chain uses TRBV10-3 with TRBJ1-6; D perhaps matches TRBD1 (6 bases). Germline V gives CDR1 ENHRY, CDR2 SYGVKD. The V gene lost 6 bases and the J gene lost 3 bases, with 18 bases spanning the gap. This CDR3 has 17 amino acids.

The genes are TRBV4-1 and TRBJ2-2; 7 nucleotides match TRBD2. With 3 bases clipped from V and 0 bases from J, the junction kept 7 bases outside the gene matches. Looked up from germline, CDR1 is MGHRA and CDR2 is YSYEKL. The CDR3 has 17 residues. The CDR3 nucleotides read TGCGCCAGCAGCCAGGGGGGGTCTAGCGCGAACACCGGGGAGCTGTTTTTT. This gives the protein CASSQGGSSANTGELFF.

This clonotype was found a few times. This sequence joins TRBV29-1 and TRBJ2-3; D is undetermined. CDR1 and CDR2 from the germline V gene are SQVTM and ANQGSEA. This CDR3 region has 16 residues. V lost 1 base and J lost 2, with 16 bases in between. The CDR3, as DNA: TGCAGCGTTGAAGTCCCGCTTGGGCGGTCCACAGATACGCAGTATTTT. This sequence encodes CSVEVPLGRSTDTQYF.

In this sample, this clonotype turned up a few times. V gene TRBV7-9 combines with J gene TRBJ1-5; TRBD1 agrees at 11 bases. CDR3 size: 15 residues. Germline loops: CDR1 SEHNR, CDR2 FQNEAQ (reference sequence). J gave up 7 bases and V 5 bases, and 7 bases lay outside the gene matches. The CDR3 nucleotides read TGTGCCAGCAGCCCAGGACAGGGGGCTTGGCAGCCCCAGCATTTT. This encodes CASSPGQGAWQPQHF.

V usage is TRBV20-1 and J usage is TRBJ2-2; D ambiguous. V lost 0 bases, J lost 0 bases, and 8 bases lay in between. Per the germline V gene, CDR1 is DFQATT and CDR2 is SNEGSKA (reference sequence). The CDR3 runs to 15 residues. The DNA for the CDR3 is TGCAGTGCTAGAGATGGGGTTGCGAACACCGGGGAGCTGTTTTTT. Translating gives CSARDGVANTGELFF.

This clonotype was seen more than once but under ten times. The rearrangement uses TRBV5-1 and TRBJ2-2; 7 nucleotides agree with TRBD2. The CDR3 is 17 residues long. J lost 2 bases, V lost 4 bases, and 11 bases had no gene match. The germline V gene encodes CDR1 SGHRS and CDR2 YFSETQ. CDR3 sequence: CASSDPRLADNTGELFF. The CDR3 DNA follows: TGCGCCAGCAGCGACCCCCGACTAGCAGATAACACCGGGGAGCTGTTTTTT.

This clonotype was seen a handful of times. The chain recombines TRBV7-9 with TRBJ2-6; 12 bases line up with TRBD1. This CDR3 is 17 amino acids long. V was clipped by 5 bases and J by 4 bases; unmatched bases: 6. The germline V gene encodes CDR1 SEHNR and CDR2 FQNEAQ (reference sequence). The CDR3 sequence is CASSPGTGGLGANVLTF. For the CDR3, the DNA is TGTGCCAGCAGCCCCGGGACAGGGGGCCTAGGGGCCAACGTCCTGACTTTC.

The chain combines TRBV6-5 with TRBJ2-1; D is perhaps TRBD1 or TRBD2 (5 bases each). CDR1 is MNHEY and CDR2 is SVGAGI in the germline V gene. V lost 2 bases and J lost 10, with 9 bases in between. CDR3 length: 12 amino acids. Here the CDR3 reads CASSYLGTEQFF. The CDR3 coding sequence is TGTGCCAGCAGTTACCTTGGGACGGAGCAGTTCTTC.

The chain carries TRBV5-1 and TRBJ2-2; D is possibly TRBD2 (6 bases). Germline V lookup: CDR1 SGHRS, CDR2 YFSETQ. Trimming removed 7 bases from V and 1 base from J, with 17 bases in between. The length of the CDR3 is 16 residues. The CDR3 loop reads CASRLVPSENTGELFF. The CDR3 nucleotides are TGCGCCAGCCGCCTGGTCCCTAGCGAGAACACCGGGGAGCTGTTTTTT.

This chain connects TRBV20-1 to TRBJ2-5; 12 nucleotides match TRBD2. With 4 bases clipped from V and 2 bases from J, the junction kept 5 bases outside the gene matches. The CDR3 runs 15 residues. Per germline, CDR1 DFQATT and CDR2 SNEGSKA (reference sequence). In DNA form, the CDR3 reads TGCAGTGCTACCAGGACTAGCGGGAAGCAAGAGACCCAGTACTTC. This encodes CSATRTSGKQETQYF.

The rearrangement joins TRBV5-1 to TRBJ2-5; D gene uncertain. Trimming took off 2 bases at V and 0 bases at J, with 8 bases between the two ends. Germline V CDR1 and CDR2: SGHRS, YFSETQ. This CDR3 is 14 amino acids long. The CDR3 region is CASSFGTDQETQYF. The CDR3 region has the DNA TGCGCCAGCAGCTTTGGAACAGACCAAGAGACCCAGTACTTC.

The J gene is TRBJ2-3, the V gene TRBV5-1; D may be TRBD2 (5 bases). From germline, CDR1 is SGHRS and CDR2 YFSETQ. The CDR3 runs to 12 residues. The V end lost 5 bases, the J end lost 9 bases, and 13 bases lay between the germline ends. CDR3 amino acids: CASREAGITQYF. The CDR3 nucleotides read TGCGCCAGCAGGGAAGCCGGGATCACGCAGTATTTT. The full variable domain, completed using reference TRBV5-1 and TRBJ2-3, is KAGVTQTPRYLIKTRGQQVTLSCSPISGHRSVSWYQQTPGQGLQFLFEYFSETQRNKGNFPGRFSGRQFSNSRSEMNVSTLELGDSALYLCASREAGITQYFGPGTRLTVL.

The chain carries TRBV20-1 and TRBJ2-1; 7 bases align to TRBD2. V shed 3 bases, J shed 5 bases, and the junction held 10 bases outside the gene matches. This CDR3 has 15 amino acids. Germline V lookup: CDR1 DFQATT, CDR2 SNEGSKA (reference sequence). In nucleotides, the CDR3 is TGCAGTGCTAGGACGGCGGGAGCGTATAACAATGAGCAGTTCTTC. Protein product: CSARTAGAYNNEQFF.

This clonotype came up a few times. The V gene is TRBV20-1, the J gene TRBJ2-2; tentative D call: TRBD2 (5 bases). Germline V CDR1 and CDR2: DFQATT, SNEGSKA (reference sequence). The CDR3 spans 13 residues. V gave up 3 bases and J gave up 6 bases, with 11 bases separating them. In nucleotides, the CDR3 is TGCAGTGCTAGGTCGGGGTCTTCCGGGGAGCTGTTTTTT. It translates to CSARSGSSGELFF.

This chain's CDR3 is CASSQDERQGGADTQYF. CDR3 sequence (DNA): TGCGCCAGCAGCCAAGATGAGCGGCAGGGAGGGGCTGATACGCAGTATTTT. The rearrangement links TRBV4-3 to TRBJ2-3; 7 bases fit TRBD2. V lost 0 bases and J lost 6; bases outside the gene matches: 12. The CDR3 has 17 amino acids. CDR1 is LGHNA and CDR2 is YSLEER in the germline V gene.

As for this clonotype: One end of the junction does not line up with germline, which may come from a read error. The J gene is TRBJ2-7, the V gene TRBV3-1, with a tentative D call TRBD1 (6 bases). Germline V gene sequence: CDR1 LGHDT, CDR2 YNNKEL (reference sequence). CDR3 size: 15 residues. The CDR3 loop is CASCQEYRVTYEQYF. The CDR3 DNA sequence: TGTGCCAGCTGCCAAGAGTACAGGGTGACCTACGAGCAGTACTTC.

V usage is TRBV7-2 and J usage is TRBJ2-7; no firm D call. This CDR3 region has 13 residues. V was trimmed by 1 base and J by 2 bases, leaving 6 bases between them. Per the germline V gene, CDR1 is SGHTA and CDR2 is FQGNSA. CDR3 sequence: CASSLELTYEQYF. Written as DNA, the CDR3 is TGTGCCAGCAGCTTAGAACTAACCTACGAGCAGTACTTC.

The sample holds a few counts of this clonotype. This chain links TRBV20-1 with TRBJ2-7; possibly TRBD2 for D (6 bases). The CDR3 consists of 15 residues. Germline values: CDR1 DFQATT, CDR2 SNEGSKA (reference sequence). V lost 6 bases and J 0 bases, leaving 18 bases between the germline ends. CDR3 sequence: CSANSLAKSSYEQYF. As DNA, the CDR3 is TGCAGTGCAAACAGTCTAGCGAAGTCCTCCTACGAGCAGTACTTC.

In nucleotides, the CDR3 is TGTGCCTGGAGTGTTTACATGGGACCGCCCTCCTACAATGAGCAGTTCTTC. This encodes CAWSVYMGPPSYNEQFF. The V gene is TRBV30, the J gene TRBJ2-1; D is possibly TRBD1 or TRBD2 (5 bases each). Per the germline V gene, CDR1 is GTSNPN and CDR2 is SVGIG (reference sequence). The CDR3 runs to 17 residues. V lost 0 bases and J lost 0, with 15 bases in between.

This clonotype came up a few times. The chain recombines TRBV7-6 with TRBJ1-5, with D perhaps TRBD1 (6 bases). The CDR3 spans 15 residues. Trimming removed 5 bases at V and 2 bases at J, with 13 bases between. The germline V gene encodes CDR1 SGHVS and CDR2 FNYEAQ. DNA of the CDR3: TGTGCCAGCAGCACAGGCCCAGGGGGCAATCAGCCCCAGCATTTT. Its protein is CASSTGPGGNQPQHF.

This clonotype came up many times. J is TRBJ1-1 and V is TRBV6-1; TRBD1 matches at 8 bases. CDR1 and CDR2 from the germline V gene are MNHNS and SASEGT. This CDR3 is built from 14 residues. The ends lost 7 bases at V and 4 bases at J; junction bases unmatched: 8. The CDR3 nucleotides read TGTGCCAGCACCGACAGGGGTCAAGGCACTGAAGCTTTCTTT. Its translation is CASTDRGQGTEAFF.

The rearrangement links TRBV6-1 to TRBJ2-1, with D hard to call. Trimming took 7 bases from V and 7 from J, leaving 17 bases between them. Germline lookup yields CDR1 MNHNS and CDR2 SASEGT. CDR3 length: 14 amino acids. The DNA for the CDR3 is TGTGCCAGCATCCGAGGTTACCCCTCGAATGAGCAGTTCTTC. It codes for CASIRGYPSNEQFF.

The table lists this clonotype with a few counts. The chain couples TRBV7-2 to TRBJ2-7; 9 nucleotides align to TRBD2. CDR3 length equals 16 residues. Germline loops: CDR1 SGHTA, CDR2 FQGNSA. After removal of 5 bases from V and 0 bases from J, the junction contained 8 bases not matched to a gene. CDR3 in amino acids: CASSVASGVSSYEQYF. The CDR3 nucleotides are TGTGCCAGCAGCGTCGCTAGCGGGGTGAGCTCCTACGAGCAGTACTTC.

The table lists this clonotype with a few counts. The V gene is TRBV21-1, the J gene TRBJ2-7. TRBV21-1 is a pseudogene segment. This CDR3 comprises 16 residues. CDR3 in DNA: TGTGCCAGCAGCAAAAATCATCGAAGGGTTAGAAGAGAGCAGTACTTC. Translation: CASSKNHRRVRREQYF.

The chain combines TRBV11-3 with TRBJ2-3; D is perhaps TRBD1 (5 bases). Germline lookup yields CDR1 SGHNT and CDR2 YENEEA. V lost 5 bases and J 0 bases, leaving 18 bases between the germline ends. This CDR3 comprises 17 residues. For the CDR3, the DNA is TGTGCCAGCAGCCCCCTTGTAGGGGCTCGAAGCACAGATACGCAGTATTTT. Protein: CASSPLVGARSTDTQYF.

This clonotype was seen repeatedly, ten times or more. The chain carries TRBV5-1 and TRBJ2-1, with D possibly matching TRBD2 (5 bases). The germline CDR1 and CDR2 sequences are SGHRS and YFSETQ. There are 13 residues in the CDR3. Trimming left V 2 bases short and J 6 bases short, with 9 bases between. The CDR3 DNA sequence: TGCGCCAGCAGCTTTGGGCTAGCCAATGAGCAGTTCTTC. Its protein is CASSFGLANEQFF.